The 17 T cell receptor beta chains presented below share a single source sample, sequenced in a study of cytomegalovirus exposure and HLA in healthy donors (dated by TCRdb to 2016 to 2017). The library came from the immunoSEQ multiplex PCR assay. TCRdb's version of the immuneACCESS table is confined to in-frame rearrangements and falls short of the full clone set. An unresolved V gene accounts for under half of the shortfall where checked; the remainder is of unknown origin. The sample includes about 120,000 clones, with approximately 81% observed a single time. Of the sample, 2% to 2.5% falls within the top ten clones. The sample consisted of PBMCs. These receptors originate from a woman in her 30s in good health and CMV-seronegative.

This chain's CDR3 is CSAASGAEAFF. The CDR3 nucleotides read TGCAGCGCCGCCTCGGGGGCTGAAGCTTTCTTT. The chain joins TRBV29-1 to TRBJ1-1, with D maybe TRBD1 (5 bases). This CDR3 is built from 11 residues. In germline, CDR1 is SQVTM, CDR2 ANQGSEA. Deletions cut 7 bases from V and 6 bases from J, with 12 bases between.

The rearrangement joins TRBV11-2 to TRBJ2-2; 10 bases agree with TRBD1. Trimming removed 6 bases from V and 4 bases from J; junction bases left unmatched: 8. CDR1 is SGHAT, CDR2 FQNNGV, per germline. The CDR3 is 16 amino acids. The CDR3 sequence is CASRNQRTGGTGELFF. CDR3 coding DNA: TGTGCCAGCAGAAACCAACGGACAGGGGGCACCGGGGAGCTGTTTTTT.

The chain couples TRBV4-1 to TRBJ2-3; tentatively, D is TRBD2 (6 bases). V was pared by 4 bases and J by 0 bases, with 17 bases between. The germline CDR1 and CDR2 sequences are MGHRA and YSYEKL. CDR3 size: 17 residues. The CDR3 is CASSPYLAIPSTDTQYF. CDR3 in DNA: TGCGCCAGCAGCCCTTATCTAGCGATACCTAGCACAGATACGCAGTATTTT.

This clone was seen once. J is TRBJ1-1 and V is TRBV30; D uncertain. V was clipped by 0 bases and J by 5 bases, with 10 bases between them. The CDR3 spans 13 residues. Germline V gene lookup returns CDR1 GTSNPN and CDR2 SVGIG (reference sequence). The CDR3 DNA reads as TGTGCCTGGAGTGTCTCAGGAAAAACTGAAGCTTTCTTT. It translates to CAWSVSGKTEAFF.

CDR3: CASSLAFRQADTQYF. In DNA form, the CDR3 reads TGTGCCAGCAGCTTAGCATTCCGACAGGCAGATACGCAGTATTTT. This chain connects TRBV11-2 to TRBJ2-3; D is possibly TRBD1 (6 bases). The germline gives CDR1 SGHAT, CDR2 FQNNGV. The CDR3 contains 15 residues. The V end lost 1 base, the J end lost 4 bases, and 12 bases lay between the germline ends.

This chain's CDR3 is CASSSHRGGNTIYF. The CDR3 DNA sequence: TGTGCCAGCAGCTCCCACAGGGGCGGAAACACCATATATTTT. The J gene is TRBJ1-3, the V gene TRBV11-3, with 7 bases identical to TRBD1. This CDR3 region has 14 residues. Germline CDR1 is SGHNT and CDR2 is YENEEA. V was pared by 4 bases and J by 4 bases, with 4 bases of the junction left unmatched.

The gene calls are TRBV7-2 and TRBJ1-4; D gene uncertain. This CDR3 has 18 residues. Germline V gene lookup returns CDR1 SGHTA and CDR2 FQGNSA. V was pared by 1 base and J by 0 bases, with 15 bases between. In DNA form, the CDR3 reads TGTGCCAGCAGCTTAGTTGGGCGAGGGCCGGCAACTAATGAAAAACTGTTTTTT. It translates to CASSLVGRGPATNEKLFF.

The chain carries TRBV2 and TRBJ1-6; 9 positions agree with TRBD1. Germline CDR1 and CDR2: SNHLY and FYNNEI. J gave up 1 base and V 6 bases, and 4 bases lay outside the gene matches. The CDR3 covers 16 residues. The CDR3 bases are TGTGCCAGCAGGGGGACAGGGAAGTCCTATAATTCACCCCTCCACTTT. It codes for CASRGTGKSYNSPLHF. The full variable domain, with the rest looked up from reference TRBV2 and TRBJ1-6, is EPEVTQTPSHQVTQMGQEVILRCVPISNHLYFYWYRQILGQKVEFLVSFYNNEISEKSEIFDDQFSVERPDGSNFTLKIRSTKLEDSAMYFCASRGTGKSYNSPLHFGNGTRLTVT.

CDR3 residues: CASSLSGPNTEAFF. DNA for the CDR3: TGTGCCAGCAGCTTAAGCGGGCCCAACACTGAAGCTTTCTTT. This chain joins TRBV7-3 and TRBJ1-1; D gene unclear. This CDR3 contains 14 residues. Per the germline V gene, CDR1 is SGHTA and CDR2 is FQGTGA. V was cut by 1 base and J by 2 bases, with 8 bases left in between.

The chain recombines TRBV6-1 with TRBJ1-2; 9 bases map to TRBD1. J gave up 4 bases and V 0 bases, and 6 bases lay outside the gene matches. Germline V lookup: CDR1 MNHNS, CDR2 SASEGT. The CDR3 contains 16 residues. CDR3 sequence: CASSEALTGGSYGYTF. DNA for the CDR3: TGTGCCAGCAGTGAAGCGCTCACAGGGGGCAGCTATGGCTACACCTTC.

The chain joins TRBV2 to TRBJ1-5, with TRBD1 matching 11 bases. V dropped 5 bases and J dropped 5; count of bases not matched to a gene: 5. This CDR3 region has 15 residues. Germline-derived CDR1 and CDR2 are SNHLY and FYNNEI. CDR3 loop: CASSPGTGGDQPQHF. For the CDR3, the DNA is TGTGCCAGCAGTCCCGGGACAGGGGGGGATCAGCCCCAGCATTTT.

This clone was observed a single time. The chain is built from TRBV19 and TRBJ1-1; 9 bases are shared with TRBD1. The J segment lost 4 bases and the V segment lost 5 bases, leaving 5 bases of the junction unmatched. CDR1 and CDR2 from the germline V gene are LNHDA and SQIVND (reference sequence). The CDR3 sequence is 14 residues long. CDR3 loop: CASSFGTGSTEAFF. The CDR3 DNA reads TGTGCCAGTAGTTTCGGGACAGGGAGCACTGAAGCTTTCTTT.

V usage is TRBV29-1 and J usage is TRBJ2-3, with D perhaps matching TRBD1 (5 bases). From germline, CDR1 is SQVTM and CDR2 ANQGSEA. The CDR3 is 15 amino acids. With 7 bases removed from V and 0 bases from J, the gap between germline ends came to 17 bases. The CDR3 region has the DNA TGCAGCGCCCTTTGGGGCGGAACTAGCACAGATACGCAGTATTTT. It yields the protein CSALWGGTSTDTQYF.

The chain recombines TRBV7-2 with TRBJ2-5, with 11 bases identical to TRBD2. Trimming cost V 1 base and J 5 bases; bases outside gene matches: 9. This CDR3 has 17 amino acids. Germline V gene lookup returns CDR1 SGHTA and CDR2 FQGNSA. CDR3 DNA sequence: TGTGCCAGCAGCTTAGACCCTACTAGCGGGGGACGGGAGACCCAGTACTTC. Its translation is CASSLDPTSGGRETQYF.

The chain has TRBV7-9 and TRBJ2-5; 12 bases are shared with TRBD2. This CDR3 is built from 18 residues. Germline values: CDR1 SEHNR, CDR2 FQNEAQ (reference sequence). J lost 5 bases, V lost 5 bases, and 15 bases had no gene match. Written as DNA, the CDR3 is TGTGCCAGCAGCCCTACCCGCCTAGCGGGGGGGGAGGGGGAGACCCAGTACTTC. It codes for CASSPTRLAGGEGETQYF.

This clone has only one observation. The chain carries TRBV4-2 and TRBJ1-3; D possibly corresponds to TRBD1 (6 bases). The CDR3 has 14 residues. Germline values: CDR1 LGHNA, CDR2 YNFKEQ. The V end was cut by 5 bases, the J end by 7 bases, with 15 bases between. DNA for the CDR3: TGTGCCAGCAGCAACCAGGGGATACGGAACACCATATATTTT. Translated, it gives CASSNQGIRNTIYF.

CDR3 bases: TGTGCCAGCAGGGAGCAGGGGGCTGGTAATGAAAAACTGTTTTTT. Translating it yields CASREQGAGNEKLFF. The rearrangement joins TRBV2 to TRBJ1-4; 8 bases agree with TRBD1. This CDR3 region has 15 residues. V gave up 6 bases and J gave up 4 bases; unmatched junction bases: 7. CDR1 and CDR2 (germline): SNHLY, FYNNEI.